This T cell receptor (beta chain) was recovered during a study of CDR3 diversity in severe acne. TCRdb used MiXCR to reprocess the PCR reads, holding one entry per CDR3 protein. The repertoire holds over 100,000 distinct CDR3 sequences, with more than 45% as singletons. Details on this clonotype: This may stem from a read error, because a much larger clone lies one nucleotide away.

The TCR originated in a male donor with acne. Sequenced material: blood.

The CDR3 coding sequence is TGTGCCTGCAGTGAACTAGCGGGAGGGAATGAGCAGTTCTTC. It yields the protein CACSELAGGNEQFF. The rearrangement uses TRBV6-1 and TRBJ2-1; the match to TRBD2 covers 13 bases. Per germline, CDR1 MNHNS and CDR2 SASEGT. This CDR3 has 14 amino acids.